This entry lists 10 T cell receptor beta chains sequenced from one sample in a study of PD-1 blockade in classical Hodgkin lymphoma (dated by TCRdb to 2019 to 2021). Library preparation used the immunoSEQ multiplex PCR assay. This immuneACCESS table, as held by TCRdb, lists in-frame sequences with V and J called but not all clones. Of the missing ones, under half trace to an unresolved V gene in checked studies; the others have no known cause. The sample includes tens of thousands of clones, with 86% observed a single time. The top ten hold approximately 6.8% of the sample. Interpreted using the paper, the time point label stands for: cycle 4 day 1 (C4D1), after more than five weeks of nivolumab. Every trial patient had relapsed after autologous stem cell transplantation, and cohorts A, B and C differed in prior brentuximab vedotin exposure. Sequencing used peripheral blood mononuclear cells (PBMCs), obtained before the fourth cycle of nivolumab. The receptors shown here come from a human donor with classical Hodgkin lymphoma.

V and J are TRBV4-1 and TRBJ2-7; no definite D call. The V and J ends lost 5 bases and 0 bases respectively, with 8 bases between them. This CDR3 is 13 amino acids long. Germline CDR1 and CDR2: MGHRA and YSYEKL. Here the CDR3 reads CASSGASSYEQYF. The CDR3 DNA follows: TGCGCCAGCAGCGGCGCGTCCTCCTACGAGCAGTACTTC.

The chain couples TRBV6-1 to TRBJ2-1; TRBD2 matches 8 bases. V lost 6 bases, J lost 5 bases, and 6 bases stayed unmatched. Germline assignment: CDR1 MNHNS and CDR2 SASEGT. CDR3 length: 14 amino acids. CDR3 region: CASRVPGLDNEQFF. Here the CDR3 DNA reads TGTGCCAGCAGGGTACCGGGACTAGACAATGAGCAGTTCTTC.

The chain employs TRBV5-8 and TRBJ1-5, with D maybe TRBD1 (5 bases). This CDR3 is 18 amino acids long. Germline CDR1 reads SGHTS; CDR2 reads YDEGEE. With 0 bases removed from V and 2 bases from J, the gap between germline ends came to 18 bases. The CDR3 DNA follows: TGTGCCAGCAGCTTGGTTTCTTGGGGGTTAGGTGGCAATCAGCCCCAGCATTTT. Residues: CASSLVSWGLGGNQPQHF.

The chain recombines TRBV4-1 with TRBJ2-7, with 14 bases fitting TRBD2. V trimming: 5 bases; J trimming: 6 bases; junction bases outside the gene matches: 9. The length of the CDR3 is 16 residues. Germline V gives CDR1 MGHRA, CDR2 YSYEKL. As DNA, the CDR3 is TGCGCCAGCAGCACCCACCCGGGACTAGCGGGAGTCGAGCAGTACTTC. Its translation is CASSTHPGLAGVEQYF.

V and J are TRBV11-2 and TRBJ2-7; 7 nucleotides match TRBD2. CDR3 size: 13 residues. From germline, CDR1 is SGHAT and CDR2 FQNNGV. J lost 7 bases, V lost 1 base, and 4 bases had no gene match. The CDR3 coding sequence is TGTGCCAGCAGCTTAGGGACTAGTAAGGAGCAGTACTTC. Translated: CASSLGTSKEQYF.

The V gene is TRBV10-1, the J gene TRBJ2-7, with D possibly matching TRBD2 (5 bases). V was pared by 6 bases and J by 2 bases, with 20 bases between. The germline V gene encodes CDR1 WNHNN and CDR2 SYGVQD (reference sequence). The CDR3 runs to 16 residues. CDR3 loop: CASSEENRENTYEQYF. The CDR3 region has the DNA TGCGCCAGCAGCGAAGAGAATAGGGAGAATACCTACGAGCAGTACTTC.

V gene TRBV6-5 combines with J gene TRBJ1-1; no definite D call. CDR1 and CDR2 from the germline V gene are MNHEY and SVGAGI. The CDR3 contains 14 residues. V dropped 0 bases and J dropped 4 bases, with 9 bases sitting between them. CDR3 amino acids: CASSYSTGFTEAFF. DNA of the CDR3: TGTGCCAGCAGTTACTCGACTGGATTCACTGAAGCTTTCTTT.

This chain uses TRBV19 with TRBJ2-1, with no clear D. The CDR3 consists of 15 residues. V gave up 0 bases and J gave up 3 bases, with 9 bases separating them. Germline values: CDR1 LNHDA, CDR2 SQIVND (reference sequence). CDR3 bases: TGTGCCAGTAGTATAGATCCACCGTACTACAATGAGCAGTTCTTC. Translation: CASSIDPPYYNEQFF.

The J gene is TRBJ2-3, the V gene TRBV25-1; possibly TRBD1 for D (5 bases). The CDR3 runs to 15 residues. Between the trimmed V and J ends, which lost 1 base and 3 bases, there was a span of 11 bases. Germline V gene data show CDR1 as MGHDK and CDR2 as SYGVNS. CDR3 sequence (DNA): TGTGCCAGCAGTGAATCCCAGGGTCGGACAGATACGCAGTATTTT. It translates to CASSESQGRTDTQYF.

The DNA for the CDR3 is TGTGCCAGCAGGGAGGACGGGTATCAGCCCCAGCATTTT. This encodes CASREDGYQPQHF. The V gene is TRBV6-5, the J gene TRBJ1-5; D ambiguous. V was shortened by 6 bases and J by 5 bases, with 11 bases between the two germline ends. The V gene's germline CDR1 is MNHEY and CDR2 SVGAGI. The CDR3 runs 13 residues.